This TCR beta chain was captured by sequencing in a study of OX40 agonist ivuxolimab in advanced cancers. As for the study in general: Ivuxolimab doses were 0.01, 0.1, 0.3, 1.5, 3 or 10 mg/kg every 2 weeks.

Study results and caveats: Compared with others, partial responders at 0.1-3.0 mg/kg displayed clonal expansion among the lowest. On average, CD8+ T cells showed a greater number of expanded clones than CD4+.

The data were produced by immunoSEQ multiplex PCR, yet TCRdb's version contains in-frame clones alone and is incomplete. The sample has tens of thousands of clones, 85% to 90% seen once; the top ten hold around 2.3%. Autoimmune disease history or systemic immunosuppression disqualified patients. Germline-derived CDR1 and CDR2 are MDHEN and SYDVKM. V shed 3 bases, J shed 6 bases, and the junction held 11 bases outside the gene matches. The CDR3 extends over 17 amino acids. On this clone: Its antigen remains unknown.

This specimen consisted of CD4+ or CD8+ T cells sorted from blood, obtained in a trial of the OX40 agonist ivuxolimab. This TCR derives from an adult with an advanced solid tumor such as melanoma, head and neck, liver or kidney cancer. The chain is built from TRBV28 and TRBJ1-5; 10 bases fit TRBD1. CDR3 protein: CASSLAGDRGASQPQHF. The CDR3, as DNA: TGTGCCAGCAGTTTGGCCGGGGACAGGGGAGCGAGTCAGCCCCAGCATTTT.